The 31 T cell receptor beta chains below were found in one sample sequenced in a study of blood T cell repertoires in COVID-19. The assay was immunoSEQ multiplex PCR, and TCRdb's table has in-frame clones only and misses some. The sample carries about 210,000 clones, 89% recorded once. The sequencing sample was made of peripheral blood. The receptors stem from a woman aged 40 to 49 with acute or convalescent COVID-19.

The J gene is TRBJ2-1, the V gene TRBV5-1; 11 nucleotides line up with TRBD1. CDR1 is SGHRS, CDR2 YFSETQ, per germline. V shed 0 bases, J shed 4 bases, and the junction held 3 bases outside the gene matches. CDR3 length: 16 residues. DNA of the CDR3: TGCGCCAGCAGCTTGGGGACAGGGGGCAGTTACAATGAGCAGTTCTTC. It yields the protein CASSLGTGGSYNEQFF.

This clone was recorded only once. The rearrangement joins TRBV9 to TRBJ2-5; a weak D match, TRBD2 (6 bases). The CDR3 is 14 residues long. V gave up 4 bases and J gave up 1 base, with 11 bases separating them. Germline V CDR1 and CDR2: SGDLS, YYNGEE. The CDR3 nucleotides read TGTGCCAGCAGCCCCCCCGGGAGCCAAGAGACCCAGTACTTC. Translation gives CASSPPGSQETQYF.

The V call is TRBV2, the J call TRBJ1-1; D is possibly TRBD1 (5 bases). The V end lost 7 bases, the J end lost 7 bases, and 7 bases lay between the germline ends. CDR1 and CDR2 from the germline V gene are SNHLY and FYNNEI. This CDR3 has 10 residues. The CDR3 loop is CASTGGEAFF. The CDR3 region has the DNA TGTGCCAGCACCGGGGGTGAAGCTTTCTTT.

This chain connects TRBV5-1 to TRBJ2-3, with TRBD2 matching 10 bases. Germline values: CDR1 SGHRS, CDR2 YFSETQ. The CDR3 has 16 residues. Trimming cost V 2 bases and J 0 bases; bases outside gene matches: 3. Here the CDR3 DNA reads TGCGCCAGCAGCTTAGCGGGGGGGACAAGCACAGATACGCAGTATTTT. Translating gives CASSLAGGTSTDTQYF.

This sequence joins TRBV2 and TRBJ2-1; the match to TRBD2 covers 13 bases. CDR3 length: 14 amino acids. CDR1 SNHLY and CDR2 FYNNEI come from the germline V gene. Germline trimming cut 5 bases from V and 8 bases from J; bases unmatched to any gene: 3. CDR3 bases: TGTGCCAGCAGTTACGGACTAGCGGGGGATGAGCAGTTCTTC. As protein: CASSYGLAGDEQFF.

The sample holds one count of this clone. The J gene is TRBJ1-5, the V gene TRBV4-1; D is unresolved. The CDR3 totals 14 residues. Per germline, CDR1 MGHRA and CDR2 YSYEKL. V was clipped by 0 bases and J by 7 bases, with 10 bases between them. The CDR3 nucleotides are TGCGCCAGCAGCCAAGATCGATACGGGCAGCCCCAGCATTTT. Residues: CASSQDRYGQPQHF.

V gene TRBV15 combines with J gene TRBJ1-2, with TRBD1 matching over 8 bases. This CDR3 region has 14 residues. V lost 0 bases and J lost 11; bases outside the gene matches: 8. CDR1 and CDR2 (germline): LNHNV, YYDKDF (reference sequence). CDR3 amino acids: CATSRDRRGLLYTF. As DNA, the CDR3 is TGTGCCACCAGCAGAGATCGCAGGGGGCTTCTATACACCTTC. Complete variable domain (other parts from reference TRBV15 and TRBJ1-2): DAMVIQNPRYQVTQFGKPVTLSCSQTLNHNVMYWYQQKSSQAPKLLFHYYDKDFNNEADTPDNFQSRRPNTSFCFLDIRSPGLGDTAMYLCATSRDRRGLLYTFGSGTRLTVV.

The rearrangement joins TRBV19 to TRBJ1-6; TRBD1 matches at 7 bases. After removal of 5 bases from V and 9 bases from J, the junction contained 7 bases not matched to a gene. Germline V lookup: CDR1 LNHDA, CDR2 SQIVND (reference sequence). The CDR3 loop spans 14 amino acids. The CDR3 sequence is CASSAGQASSPLHF. The CDR3 DNA sequence: TGTGCCAGTAGTGCAGGACAGGCCTCTTCACCCCTCCACTTT.

The chain recombines TRBV5-4 with TRBJ1-2; D gene ambiguous. V was clipped by 4 bases and J by 5 bases, with 15 bases between them. The CDR3 has 14 residues. CDR1 and CDR2 (germline): SGHNT, YYREEE (reference sequence). CDR3 in amino acids: CASSPAREGYGYTF. Here the CDR3 DNA reads TGTGCCAGCAGCCCCGCTCGGGAAGGGTATGGCTACACCTTC.

This chain links TRBV6-5 with TRBJ1-2; a possible D gene is TRBD1 (5 bases). V was shortened by 2 bases and J by 8 bases, with 9 bases between the two germline ends. Germline CDR1 reads MNHEY; CDR2 reads SVGAGI. The CDR3 runs to 12 residues. The CDR3 region is CASSYPQGGYTF. The CDR3 DNA sequence: TGTGCCAGCAGTTACCCCCAGGGCGGCTACACCTTC.

This chain links TRBV4-1 with TRBJ1-2; no definite D call. Germline values: CDR1 MGHRA, CDR2 YSYEKL. CDR3 length equals 14 residues. V was clipped by 1 base and J by 8 bases, with 14 bases between them. The CDR3 DNA reads as TGCGCCAGCAGCCAAGCCGAGGTAGCTGGGGGCTACACCTTC. It translates to CASSQAEVAGGYTF.

The chain links TRBV12-3 or TRBV12-4 to TRBJ2-1, with D unclear. Between the trimmed V and J ends, which lost 5 bases and 4 bases, there was a span of 6 bases. The CDR3 spans 12 residues. The CDR3 DNA reads as TGTGCCAGCAGTCCGCAGTACAATGAGCAGTTCTTC. It encodes CASSPQYNEQFF.

This chain uses TRBV2 with TRBJ2-5; TRBD2 aligns across 8 bases. The CDR3 is 17 residues long. CDR1 SNHLY and CDR2 FYNNEI come from the germline V gene. The J segment lost 5 bases and the V segment lost 0 bases, leaving 11 bases of the junction unmatched. CDR3 coding DNA: TGTGCCAGCAGTGAAGCGGAGGGGGTAGCGGGGCGGGAGACCCAGTACTTC. Amino acids: CASSEAEGVAGRETQYF. The full variable domain, its missing parts supplied by reference TRBV2 and TRBJ2-5, is EPEVTQTPSHQVTQMGQEVILRCVPISNHLYFYWYRQILGQKVEFLVSFYNNEISEKSEIFDDQFSVERPDGSNFTLKIRSTKLEDSAMYFCASSEAEGVAGRETQYFGPGTRLLVL.

The chain uses TRBV3-1 (or the pseudogene TRBV3-2) and TRBJ1-3; D is uncertain. CDR1 and CDR2 from the germline V gene are LGHDT and YNNKEL (reference sequence). The germline V and J ends were trimmed by 2 bases and 0 bases, with 8 bases remaining between them. The CDR3 totals 15 residues. The CDR3 protein is CASSQTQDSGNTIYF. DNA of the CDR3: TGTGCCAGCAGCCAAACACAAGACTCTGGAAACACCATATATTTT.

The V call is TRBV3-1 (or the pseudogene TRBV3-2), the J call TRBJ1-2; D remains ambiguous. Germline V gives CDR1 LGHDT, CDR2 YNNKEL (reference sequence). The CDR3 sequence is 15 residues long. With 2 bases removed from V and 2 bases from J, the gap between germline ends came to 12 bases. Here the CDR3 DNA reads TGTGCCAGCAGCCAACGGAACACTAGAAACTATGGCTACACCTTC. It specifies CASSQRNTRNYGYTF.

In its sample, this clone was seen once. J is TRBJ2-7 and V is TRBV5-5, with TRBD1 matching over 7 bases. V lost 3 bases and J lost 10; bases outside the gene matches: 7. The CDR3 has 12 residues. Looked up from germline, CDR1 is SGHKS and CDR2 is YYEKEE (reference sequence). CDR3 nucleotide sequence: TGTGCCAGCAGCTCTTACAGGGGACCTCAGTACGTC. Protein: CASSSYRGPQYV.

The chain combines TRBV30 with TRBJ1-2; possibly TRBD1 for D (5 bases). CDR3 size: 12 residues. Germline CDR1 reads GTSNPN; CDR2 reads SVGIG (reference sequence). V was trimmed by 3 bases and J by 3 bases, leaving 8 bases between them. The chain's CDR3 is CAWSSGDYGYTF. CDR3 nucleotides: TGTGCCTGGAGCTCGGGGGACTATGGCTACACCTTC.

V is TRBV4-1 and J is TRBJ1-6; no clear D gene. Germline CDR1 is MGHRA and CDR2 is YSYEKL. Trimming shortened V by 1 base and J by 6 bases, and 7 bases separated the two germline ends. This CDR3 spans 14 amino acids. CDR3 sequence: CASSQGRVNSPLHF. The DNA for the CDR3 is TGCGCCAGCAGCCAAGGGAGAGTTAATTCACCCCTCCACTTT.

The CDR3 nucleotides are TGTGCCAGCAGCTTAGAGCGCGGGGGCACAGATACGCAGTATTTT. This encodes CASSLERGGTDTQYF. The chain carries TRBV11-1 and TRBJ2-3; possible D gene TRBD2, 6 bases. The V end was cut by 1 base, the J end by 1 base, with 9 bases between. Germline values: CDR1 SGHAT, CDR2 FQDESV (reference sequence). There are 15 residues in the CDR3.

The CDR3: CASSQVISSAASTDTQYF. DNA for the CDR3: TGTGCCAGCAGCCAAGTTATATCTAGCGCCGCGAGCACAGATACGCAGTATTTT. This rearrangement joins TRBV3-1 (or the pseudogene TRBV3-2) to TRBJ2-3; D perhaps matches TRBD2 (6 bases). Germline-derived CDR1 and CDR2 are LGHDT and YNNKEL (reference sequence). The ends were cut back, 1 base at V and 0 bases at J, with 17 bases in the middle. CDR3 length equals 18 residues.

V usage is TRBV5-4 and J usage is TRBJ1-3, with D hard to call. The CDR3 runs to 16 residues. Trimming took off 0 bases at V and 3 bases at J, with 13 bases between the two ends. The germline V gene has CDR1 SGHNT and CDR2 YYREEE (reference sequence). CDR3 sequence reads: CASSLAWAGNGNTIYF. Here the CDR3 DNA reads TGTGCCAGCAGCTTGGCCTGGGCGGGGAATGGAAACACCATATATTTT.

This chain joins TRBV27 and TRBJ1-6, with 9 bases fitting TRBD1. The length of the CDR3 is 17 residues. The trim removed 6 bases at V and 0 bases at J, leaving 6 bases unmatched. Per the germline V gene, CDR1 is MNHEY and CDR2 is SMNVEV (reference sequence). This chain's CDR3 is CASSGQGMSSYNSPLHF. Here the CDR3 DNA reads TGTGCCAGCAGCGGACAGGGGATGAGCTCCTATAATTCACCCCTCCACTTT.

This clone occurred once. In the same sample, other DNA sequences code for this CDR3. The chain combines TRBV30 with TRBJ1-4; 8 positions match TRBD1. Trimming removed 5 bases from V and 7 bases from J; junction bases left unmatched: 6. CDR1 is GTSNPN and CDR2 is SVGIG in the germline V gene (reference sequence). CDR3 size: 13 residues. The CDR3 sequence is CAWSGGGREKLFF. In DNA, the CDR3 is TGTGCCTGGTCAGGGGGCGGACGTGAAAAACTGTTTTTT.

The chain joins TRBV10-3 to TRBJ1-2, with 7 bases fitting TRBD1. V lost 3 bases, J lost 3 bases, and 4 bases stayed unmatched. The CDR3 runs to 14 residues. CDR1 and CDR2 (germline): ENHRY, SYGVKD. The CDR3 is CAISDGGGDYGYTF. In nucleotides, the CDR3 is TGTGCCATCAGTGACGGAGGGGGCGACTATGGCTACACCTTC.

This chain connects TRBV19 to TRBJ1-2, with 7 bases that match TRBD1. CDR1 is LNHDA, CDR2 SQIVND, per germline (reference sequence). This CDR3 region has 16 residues. J was trimmed by 2 bases and V by 9 bases; bases with no gene match: 15. The CDR3, as DNA: TGTGCCAGCGCGGCCGGCCGGGACAGCATAAACTATGGCTACACCTTC. Translating gives CASAAGRDSINYGYTF.

The chain recombines TRBV18 with TRBJ1-1; D is undetermined. CDR3 length: 15 residues. Germline V lookup: CDR1 KGHSH, CDR2 LQKENI. Trimming took 0 bases from V and 1 from J, leaving 9 bases between them. CDR3 protein: CASSPPSGSNTEAFF. The CDR3, as DNA: TGTGCCAGCTCACCACCATCCGGGTCGAACACTGAAGCTTTCTTT. Using reference TRBV18 and TRBJ1-1 for the parts outside the CDR3, the full variable domain is NAGVMQNPRHLVRRRGQEARLRCSPMKGHSHVYWYRQLPEEGLKFMVYLQKENIIDESGMPKERFSAEFPKEGPSILRIQQVVRGDSAAYFCASSPPSGSNTEAFFGQGTRLTVV.

This clone was recorded a few times. CDR3 in DNA: TGCGCCAGCAGCTTGGAGAGTAGTCGGGGGGCCCTAGCCAAAAACATTCAGTACTTC. This gives the protein CASSLESSRGALAKNIQYF. V usage is TRBV5-1 and J usage is TRBJ2-4, with D maybe TRBD2 (7 bases). This CDR3 spans 19 amino acids. Per germline, CDR1 SGHRS and CDR2 YFSETQ. With 0 bases removed from V and 0 bases from J, the gap between germline ends came to 19 bases.

The chain has TRBV18 and TRBJ1-1; D is uncertain. V lost 3 bases to trimming and J lost 0 bases, with 11 bases between them. This CDR3 has 15 residues. CDR1 is KGHSH, CDR2 LQKENI, per germline. CDR3 region: CASSPARLMNTEAFF. The CDR3 DNA follows: TGTGCCAGCTCACCCGCCAGACTCATGAACACTGAAGCTTTCTTT.

The chain has TRBV11-2 and TRBJ2-7; 7 bases map to TRBD1. V shed 1 base and J 4 bases; nucleotides not matched to a gene: 4. Germline values: CDR1 SGHAT, CDR2 FQNNGV. The CDR3 runs 14 residues. The CDR3 DNA is TGTGCCAGCAGCTTAGGGACAGGAATTTACGAGCAGTACGTC. Protein sequence: CASSLGTGIYEQYV.

This sequence joins TRBV5-1 and TRBJ1-4; D ambiguous. Trimming cost V 4 bases and J 3 bases, with 10 bases left between them. Germline CDR1 and CDR2: SGHRS and YFSETQ. The CDR3 totals 14 residues. The CDR3 sequence: CASSPTTANEKLFF. Here the CDR3 DNA reads TGCGCCAGCAGCCCAACAACCGCTAATGAAAAACTGTTTTTT.

This sequence joins TRBV11-2 and TRBJ2-2, with 10 nucleotides matching TRBD2. Germline CDR1 and CDR2: SGHAT and FQNNGV. This CDR3 has 13 residues. After removal of 8 bases from V and 6 bases from J, the junction contained 3 bases not matched to a gene. In DNA form, the CDR3 reads TGTGCCAGCGGAAGCGGGGGGGCCGGGGAGCTGTTTTTT. Translated: CASGSGGAGELFF.